These T cell receptor beta chains were read from a single sample in a study of cytomegalovirus exposure and HLA in healthy donors. The method was immunoSEQ multiplex PCR; TCRdb's version includes in-frame clones alone and lacks a portion of them. The profile shows under 250,000 clones, 80% to 85% of them singletons. Material for sequencing was PBMCs. These receptors all stem from a woman in her 40s in good health and CMV-seronegative. Both conserved end residues are part of each CDR3. The D gene is left open where the match is weak.

TRBJ1-2 | - | TRBV19 | CASSIEGDVRYGYTF
TRBJ2-1 | TRBD2 | TRBV7-3 | CASSLSGTSGRDEQFF
TRBJ2-4 | - | TRBV19 | CASSAQGIPKNIQYF
TRBJ2-1 | - | TRBV7-3 | CASSRGSAAYNEQFF
TRBJ1-4 | - | TRBV28 | CASSLSGDEKLFF
TRBJ2-1 | TRBD2 | TRBV29-1 | CSVAGGLAAISYNEQFF
TRBJ2-5 | TRBD1 | TRBV29-1 | CSVAWGTAQETQYF
TRBJ2-7 | TRBD2 | TRBV5-6 | CASSSPGGYEQYF
TRBJ1-2 | - | TRBV11-2 | CASSPSDIYGYTF
TRBJ1-2 | - | TRBV6-1 | CASSEARGGDFDGGIYGYTF
TRBJ1-6 | - | TRBV30 | CAWSVHYNSPLHF
TRBJ2-7 | - | TRBV27 | CASSLSFSYEQYF
TRBJ2-5 | TRBD2 | TRBV27 | CASSHWREETQYF
TRBJ2-7 | - | TRBV5-6 | CASSLRSNYYEQYF
TRBJ2-7 | - | TRBV18 | CASSPRQSSYEQYF
TRBJ2-1 | TRBD2 | TRBV27 | CASSWAGGHNEQFF
TRBJ2-7 | TRBD2 | TRBV7-8 | CASSLGEPGGSYEQYF
TRBJ1-2 | - | TRBV18 | CASSSGDHGYTF
TRBJ2-2 | - | TRBV7-8 | CASSLAGGYAGELFF
TRBJ2-5 | TRBD1 | TRBV27 | CASSSTTGGAGETQYF
TRBJ2-7 | TRBD1 | TRBV15 | CATSREGTGYYEQYF
TRBJ2-2 | TRBD1 | TRBV27 | CASSPSGQALTGELFF
TRBJ1-2 | TRBD1 | TRBV6-5 | CASRQGAYYGYTF
TRBJ1-1 | TRBD1 | TRBV5-1 | CASSSGTGRSTEAFF
TRBJ1-1 | TRBD1 | TRBV2 | CATHRGMAEAFF
TRBJ2-7 | - | TRBV28 | CASSWLGRAEQYF
TRBJ2-5 | TRBD2 | TRBV9 | CASSVGGGRSGTQYF